Below are 22 T cell receptor beta chains sequenced from a single sample in a study of T cells in women clearing cervical HPV infection. Here immunoSEQ multiplex PCR was the method, and the copy in TCRdb shows in-frame clones only, minus some. The sample is made up of under 35,000 clones, and the top ten hold around 3.2% of it. The sample consisted of blood buffy coat. These receptor sequences come from a woman between 18 and 70 years old with a cervical HPV16 infection that either progressed to CIN3+ or cleared (not recorded which).

In the case of this clone: From the germline J gene comes the end of the CDR3, since the read stops 3 residues before it. The chain joins TRBV20-1 to TRBJ2-1; D unclear. Trimming removed 3 bases from V and 0 bases from J, with 15 bases in between. This CDR3 contains 16 residues. Germline V CDR1 and CDR2: DFQATT, SNEGSKA (reference sequence). CDR3 DNA (partial): TGCAGTGCTAGTCCTACAGCCAGAAACTCCTACAATGAG. Protein product: CSASPTARNSYNE. The entire CDR3 protein is CSASPTARNSYNEQFF.

For this clone: The CDR3 end falls 3 residues outside the read, so it is completed with the germline J gene. The rearrangement links TRBV7-9 to TRBJ1-6; 9 bases line up with TRBD1. Unmatched junction bases numbered 8, after V lost 5 bases and J lost 9 bases. Germline V gene data show CDR1 as SEHNR and CDR2 as FQNEAQ (reference sequence). The CDR3 contains 15 residues. The CDR3 bases that were read are TGTGCCAGCAGCCTAGGACAGGGGCTCGGTTCACCC. Its translation: CASSLGQGLGSP. The full-length CDR3 reads as CASSLGQGLGSPLHF.

About this clone itself: The CDR3 is cut off 3 residues early in the read; its end comes from the germline J gene. This chain uses TRBV20-1 with TRBJ1-2; TRBD1 matches at 7 bases. The CDR3 has 13 amino acids. The germline gives CDR1 DFQATT, CDR2 SNEGSKA (reference sequence). CDR3 DNA, as far as it was read: TGCAGTGCTATGGGACAGTGGGGGGAAGGC. It specifies CSAMGQWGEG. The full CDR3 reads CSAMGQWGEGYTF.

Worth noting for this clone: The read stops 3 residues short of the end of the CDR3; the missing end is completed from the germline J gene. The chain links TRBV14 to TRBJ1-3; TRBD1 matches 9 bases. Germline V gene data show CDR1 as SGHDN and CDR2 as FVKESK. This CDR3 spans 15 amino acids. J lost 8 bases, V lost 2 bases, and 7 bases had no gene match. The CDR3 sequence is CASSQLYRGLDTIYF. The CDR3 bases that were read are TGTGCCAGCAGCCAACTGTACAGGGGGCTGGACACC.

In regard to this clone: The read is 3 residues too short to cover the CDR3 end, so that end is filled in from the germline J gene. The chain is built from TRBV29-1 and TRBJ1-2; 9 positions agree with TRBD1. The CDR3 is 14 amino acids. The germline gives CDR1 SQVTM, CDR2 ANQGSEA. CDR3 bases read: TGCAGCGTTGAAGGACAGGGGGAAATTGATAGC. The encoded protein is CSVEGQGEIDS. The whole CDR3 is CSVEGQGEIDSYTF. The variable domain in full, with the rest retrieved from reference TRBV29-1 and TRBJ1-2, is SAVISQKPSRDICQRGTSLTIQCQVDSQVTMMFWYRQQPGQSLTLIATANQGSEATYESGFVIDKFPISRPNLTFSTLTVSNMSPEDSSIYLCSVEGQGEIDSYTFGSGTRLTVV.

Details on this clone: The CDR3 is cut off 3 residues early in the read; its end comes from the germline J gene. The chain has TRBV20-1 and TRBJ2-7; possible D gene TRBD2, 6 bases. This CDR3 is built from 14 residues. In germline, CDR1 is DFQATT, CDR2 SNEGSKA (reference sequence). Trimming took off 0 bases at V and 6 bases at J, with 15 bases between the two ends. Here the CDR3 reads CSARDGRDMGEQYF. The CDR3 bases that were read are TGCAGTGCTAGAGATGGGCGGGATATGGGCGAG.

A note on this clone: Read coverage stops 3 residues before the CDR3 terminus; the germline J gene supplies the remainder. The chain couples TRBV6-1 to TRBJ1-2; possible D gene TRBD1, 6 bases. The CDR3 sequence is 17 residues long. The germline CDR1 and CDR2 sequences are MNHNS and SASEGT. The DNA read from the CDR3 is TGTGCCAGCAGTGAAGCGGGATGGGGGCTAAGGGAATACGAC. The encoded protein is CASSEAGWGLREYD. The full CDR3 reads CASSEAGWGLREYDYTF.

Partial CDR3 DNA: TGTGCCAGCAGTTGGACAGACTACAATGAG. This translates into CASSWTDYNE. The CDR3, in full, reads CASSWTDYNEQFF. This chain joins TRBV28 and TRBJ2-1; D perhaps matches TRBD1 (6 bases). The read halts 3 residues ahead of the CDR3 end, with the missing end drawn from the germline J gene. Per the germline V gene, CDR1 is MDHEN and CDR2 is SYDVKM. The V gene lost 4 bases and the J gene lost 3 bases, with 7 bases spanning the gap. This CDR3 has 13 amino acids.

About this clone: The read ends 3 residues before the CDR3 terminus; that terminus is restored from the germline J gene. The chain joins TRBV4-2 to TRBJ2-3, with a weak D call TRBD2 (6 bases). The CDR3 runs to 13 residues. V lost 2 bases to trimming and J lost 7 bases, with 10 bases between them. From germline, CDR1 is LGHNA and CDR2 YNFKEQ. The CDR3 here is CASSQSSGNTQYF. The covered CDR3 bases are TGTGCCAGCAGCCAAAGTAGCGGCAATACG.

As regards this clone: The sequenced fragment ends 3 residues before the CDR3 boundary, so the rest is inferred from the germline J gene. The rearrangement links TRBV29-1 to TRBJ2-1, with D possibly being TRBD1 (6 bases). The germline V gene encodes CDR1 SQVTM and CDR2 ANQGSEA. The V end was cut by 1 base, the J end by 5 bases, with 12 bases between. The CDR3 has 14 residues. Partial CDR3 DNA: TGCAGCGTTGAAGTATTACAGGGAAACAATGAG. It encodes CSVEVLQGNNE. In full, the CDR3 is CSVEVLQGNNEQFF.

Concerning this clone: The read terminates 3 residues before the CDR3 end, so the remaining end is supplied by the germline J gene. J is TRBJ2-3 and V is TRBV2, with 8 bases identical to TRBD2. This CDR3 is built from 16 residues. The germline V gene has CDR1 SNHLY and CDR2 FYNNEI. V trimming: 3 bases; J trimming: 5 bases; junction bases outside the gene matches: 10. The CDR3 bases that were read are TGTGCCAGCAGTGAGGGTAGCGGGACCAATTTAGATACG. Encoded protein: CASSEGSGTNLDT. The entire CDR3 protein is CASSEGSGTNLDTQYF.

Points on this clone: The CDR3 extends 3 residues past the end of the read, so its final part is completed from the germline J gene. The gene calls are TRBV5-4 and TRBJ1-1; no firm D call. Trimming took off 0 bases at V and 0 bases at J, with 6 bases between the two ends. The CDR3 is 14 amino acids. In germline, CDR1 is SGHNT, CDR2 YYREEE (reference sequence). Incomplete CDR3 DNA: TGTGCCAGCAGCTTGGGAGAGGTGAACACTGAA. It specifies CASSLGEVNTE. The full CDR3 protein is CASSLGEVNTEAFF.

Comment on this clone: The sequence runs out 3 residues before the end of the CDR3; the remainder is reconstructed from the germline J gene. This sequence joins TRBV19 and TRBJ2-5, with 7 bases aligning to TRBD2. This CDR3 spans 14 amino acids. The germline CDR1 and CDR2 sequences are LNHDA and SQIVND (reference sequence). The V segment lost 6 bases and the J segment 4 bases; nucleotides outside the gene matches: 8. The sequenced part of the CDR3 DNA is TGTGCCAGTAGCCCTGGGGGGGGGAGAGAGACC. This gives the protein CASSPGGGRET. The full CDR3 is CASSPGGGRETQYF.

Points on this clone: The read stops 3 residues short of the end of the CDR3; the missing end is completed from the germline J gene. The chain has TRBV5-1 and TRBJ2-3; 10 bases are a match to TRBD2. Germline V gene sequence: CDR1 SGHRS, CDR2 YFSETQ. J gave up 5 bases and V 4 bases, and 16 bases lay outside the gene matches. CDR3 length equals 18 residues. The DNA read from the CDR3 is TGCGCCAGCAGCCCGTTGGGAGCGGGAGGGGTTGCGGGAGATACG. It yields the protein CASSPLGAGGVAGDT. The full CDR3 protein is CASSPLGAGGVAGDTQYF.

In regard to this clone: The read gets to within 3 residues of the CDR3 end, and the germline J gene fills in the rest. The same CDR3 can be traced to other DNA sequences in this sample. This chain uses TRBV23-1 with TRBJ2-3; the match to TRBD1 covers 9 bases. TRBV23-1 is an ORF, and what it does is uncertain. Trimming at V came to 0 bases and at J to 2 bases, leaving 9 bases not matched to a gene. This CDR3 is built from 18 residues. CDR3 region: CASSQSVPRTGVTDTQYF. The CDR3 bases that were read are TGCGCCAGCAGTCAATCTGTCCCCCGGACAGGGGTCACAGATACG.

Comment on this clone: Coverage ceases 3 residues before the CDR3 finishes, and the germline J gene fills in the end. The sample has other DNA sequences that encode this CDR3 too. V and J are TRBV30 and TRBJ1-3; possibly TRBD1 for D (5 bases). This CDR3 spans 16 amino acids. CDR1 is GTSNPN and CDR2 is SVGIG in the germline V gene (reference sequence). Trimming removed 2 bases at V and 1 base at J, with 15 bases between. The CDR3: CAWSTPNQGSGNTIYF. Incomplete CDR3 DNA: TGTGCCTGGAGTACCCCAAATCAGGGTTCTGGAAACACC.

On this clone itself: The sequence runs out 3 residues before the end of the CDR3; the remainder is reconstructed from the germline J gene. J is TRBJ2-7 and V is TRBV20-1; D perhaps matches TRBD2 (6 bases). The CDR3 spans 13 residues. V shed 5 bases and J shed 6 bases, with 17 bases lying between them. CDR1 and CDR2 from the germline V gene are DFQATT and SNEGSKA (reference sequence). The CDR3 DNA, read in part, is TGCAGTGCTGGGGACTCCCCTGAAGTCGAG. Translation gives CSAGDSPEVE. The CDR3 as a whole reads CSAGDSPEVEQYF.

On this clone: The CDR3 end lies 3 residues beyond the end of the read and is filled in from the germline J gene. This rearrangement joins TRBV28 to TRBJ1-2, with 8 positions matching TRBD1. V gave up 8 bases and J gave up 7 bases; unmatched junction bases: 9. CDR3 length: 13 amino acids. CDR1 and CDR2 (germline): MDHEN, SYDVKM. The DNA read from the CDR3 is TGTGCCAGCGGCGAGACAGGGGCCGGTGGC. This encodes CASGETGAGG. The full CDR3 protein is CASGETGAGGYTF.

In regard to this clone: The CDR3 end is not reached by the read, which stops 3 residues before it; the germline J gene fills it in. This sequence joins TRBV5-1 and TRBJ1-1; 8 nucleotides line up with TRBD1. Germline V CDR1 and CDR2: SGHRS, YFSETQ. The J segment lost 0 bases and the V segment lost 1 base, leaving 5 bases of the junction unmatched. This CDR3 has 16 residues. CDR3 bases read: TGCGCCAGCAGCTTGAGGACAGGGCGGCTGAACACTGAA. This codes for CASSLRTGRLNTE. The complete CDR3 reads CASSLRTGRLNTEAFF.

Points on this clone: A read error may account for a junction end that differs from germline. The CDR3 end lies 3 residues beyond the end of the read and is filled in from the germline J gene. J is TRBJ2-1 and V is TRBV2, with a weak D call TRBD2 (5 bases). The CDR3 contains 13 residues. Germline V gives CDR1 SNHLY, CDR2 FYNNEI. CDR3 DNA (partial): TGTGCCAGCAGTGGCCTAGCCTACGATGAG. Protein sequence: CASSGLAYDE. In full, the CDR3 reads CASSGLAYDEQFF.

As concerns this clone: The CDR3 goes on 3 residues after the read ends, and that part is filled in from the germline J gene. This chain joins TRBV19 and TRBJ1-2; the D gene is possibly TRBD1 (6 bases). This CDR3 is 15 amino acids long. Germline V lookup: CDR1 LNHDA, CDR2 SQIVND (reference sequence). The sequenced part of the CDR3 DNA is TGTGCCAGTAGTATAGCCGGGACAAGCACAGATACC. This sequence encodes CASSIAGTSTDT. The CDR3 reads in full as CASSIAGTSTDTYTF.

Note on this clone: Read coverage stops 3 residues before the CDR3 terminus; the germline J gene supplies the remainder. The chain uses TRBV2 and TRBJ2-7, with 8 bases aligning to TRBD2. The CDR3 is made up of 15 amino acids. The V segment lost 6 bases and the J segment 0 bases; nucleotides outside the gene matches: 7. Germline V gene data show CDR1 as SNHLY and CDR2 as FYNNEI. The covered CDR3 bases are TGTGCCAGCAGCAGTACTAGCGGACCCTCCTACGAG. Encoded protein: CASSSTSGPSYE. In full, the CDR3 reads CASSSTSGPSYEQYF.